This T cell receptor beta chain appears in the sequencing data of a study of vaccination effects on CD4 cells after COVID-19. As regards this clone: Its antigen is not known.

The method was immunoSEQ multiplex PCR; TCRdb's version includes in-frame clones alone and lacks a portion of them. The repertoire consists of some 25,000 clones, with about two thirds occurring once and the leading ten covering 9.5% to 15%. The study's findings and limits: Of the vaccine-induced clones from healthy vaccinees, merely 1 of 255 recognized common cold coronaviruses as well.

Sequencing in the ViraFEST assay came after antigen-specific CD4+ T cells had been expanded with viral peptide pools, which were used to stimulate PBMC. Upon completion of around ten days in culture, CD4+ T cells were isolated. People in the vaccine group had not been infected with SARS-CoV-2 before, and their nucleocapsid antibodies were negative. It was with about 10 IU/ml IL-2 and around 9.9 ug/ml peptides that around 1.8 million PBMC per well were cultured. Half-medium replacement with IL-2 medium occurred on days 3 and 7. The germline CDR1 and CDR2 sequences are SQVTM and ANQGSEA. The CDR3 has 13 residues. The V end lost 5 bases, the J end lost 4 bases, and 14 bases lay between the germline ends.

The receptor was derived from a human donor who received a COVID-19 vaccine. Sequencing was performed on CD4+ T cells from PBMCs cultured with HCoV-OC43 spike peptides, taken before COVID-19 vaccination. The subset was: HCoV-OC43 spike overlapping peptide pool stimulation. The chain couples TRBV29-1 to TRBJ1-2; weak D call: TRBD1 (5 bases). CDR3 in amino acids: CSVLDPGVYGYTF. In DNA, the CDR3 is TGCAGCGTTTTGGACCCGGGGGTCTATGGCTACACCTTC.